This T cell receptor beta chain was captured by sequencing in a study of PD-1 blockade in classical Hodgkin lymphoma. Study-wide findings and caveats: When nivolumab was started under 1 year after ASCT, patients were excluded. Baseline diversity in complete responders resembled that of newly diagnosed patients. Diversity in CD4+ TCRs, unlike that measured in CD8+ TCRs, had risen significantly by C4D1. TCR diversity at baseline was reported to be reduced in newly diagnosed patients relative to healthy donors.

Looked up from germline, CDR1 is SNHLY and CDR2 is FYNNEI. The V end lost 6 bases, the J end lost 0 bases, and 11 bases lay between the germline ends. The length of the CDR3 is 15 residues. About this clone: Its antigen is not identified.

Brentuximab vedotin exposure varied among the patients, all of whom had relapsed after autologous stem cell transplantation. TCRdb keeps only in-frame clones here, not all; method: immunoSEQ multiplex PCR. The table includes more than 90,000 clones, around 89% detected once. The source was peripheral blood mononuclear cells (PBMCs), collected before the second cycle of nivolumab. The rearrangement uses TRBV2 and TRBJ1-4, with D perhaps TRBD1 (6 bases). This TCR came from a human donor with classical Hodgkin lymphoma. The DNA of the CDR3 is TGTGCCAGCAGCCGGGACATGACAACTAATGAAAAACTGTTTTTT. Its translation: CASSRDMTTNEKLFF.